This TCR beta chain originates from a study of post-analysis software for immune sequencing data. About the research overall: The patients showed relapsing-remitting, secondary progressive and progressive-relapsing multiple sclerosis courses.

Unique molecular identifiers were present in the TCR beta cDNA libraries. TCRdb redid the calling of the PCR reads with MiXCR, one entry per CDR3 protein. The sample consists of roughly 410,000 distinct CDR3 sequences, about a third of them appearing once. With respect to this clonotype: As yet, its antigen is unknown.

Between the trimmed V and J ends, which lost 4 bases and 6 bases, there was a span of 12 bases. CDR3 length: 14 residues. Per germline, CDR1 SGHAT and CDR2 FQNNGV. Points from the study as a whole: Analysis by F measure revealed that same-batch samples clustered strongly together. Normalized Chao1 diversity in multiple sclerosis patients fell significantly below that of controls. Compared with controls, patients had more of five TRBV segments, including TRBV5-6, TRBV5-1 and TRBV20-1.

The receptor was derived from a girl aged 10 to 17 with multiple sclerosis. This sequence joins TRBV11-2 and TRBJ2-2, with D unresolved. Sequencing used blood. The CDR3 reads CASSSTFEAGELFF. The CDR3 DNA sequence: TGTGCCAGCAGCTCGACATTTGAGGCCGGGGAGCTGTTTTTT.